This TCR beta chain stems from a study of blood T cell repertoires in COVID-19 (TCRdb year 2020). About the investigation overall: Samples from collaborators originated in the United States, Italy and Spain and spanned both the acute and convalescent phases of COVID-19. The material from the prospective study consisted of cDNA or gDNA derived from T cells, B-cell-depleted T cells, or PBMCs. Deeply sampled blood TCRbeta repertoires from subjects exposed to, actively infected with, or recovered from COVID-19 were included in the dataset. A freely available public database, intended as a resource for researchers studying the immune response to SARS-CoV-2, is where the repertoires were released. Samples came from the ongoing ImmuneRACE study (first 160 participants) plus 1,254 subjects from 6 global collaborators. Nearly every sample came with metadata listing a de-identified subject ID, COVID-19 status, age in years and sex. Where available, HLA class I and class II types were taken from metadata supplied by the sample provider and were not determined by assay-based typing. Beyond this particular receptor, the publication reports: The amount of clinical and demographic metadata varied by source and participant and was provided uncurated.

Trimming removed 0 bases from V and 4 bases from J; the gene matches leave 7 bases unexplained. Based on the germline V gene (reference sequence), the CDR1 and CDR2 sequences are GTSNPN and SVGIG. The CDR3 runs 15 amino acids, cysteine and phenylalanine included. Of the read, only the CDR3 DNA is kept; its 45 bases are in frame from base 1. For this clone: Its antigen remains unidentified. No much larger clone is present one base from it, and per-base qualities are unavailable.

TCRbeta CDR3 regions were amplified from genomic DNA using the immunoSEQ Assay, a bias-controlled multiplex PCR. Per the source publication's procedure: The number of nucleated cells in each sample was estimated from the amplification of reference gene primers within the assay. Sequence reads were collapsed and filtered to measure the absolute abundance of every unique TCRbeta CDR3 rearrangement. For each sample, productive Simpson clonality was calculated as the square root of Simpson's diversity index over productive rearrangements. As stored in TCRdb, this immuneACCESS dataset retains in-frame rearrangements with V and J assigned. A fraction of the clones does not appear; measured against another copy, unresolved V genes explain less than half of the discrepancy, and the remainder lacks a known reason. Clonal size and the V and J genes are those of that table, whereas D and trimming came from the DNA. Counted in this sample were about 400,000 clones; 75% to 90% of them appeared once. In total, the top ten clones hold approximately 4.3% of the sample.

Whole blood was collected in K2EDTA tubes by collaborating institutions according to the institutions' own protocols. Collaborator samples were shipped for TCRbeta analysis as frozen whole blood, isolated PBMCs, or DNA extracted from either sample type. The origin of this receptor is a woman in her 30s with acute or convalescent COVID-19. The specimen was peripheral blood. The chain links TRBV30 with TRBJ2-7, with 9 middle bases fitting TRBD1. CDR3 protein: CAWSVRDRALYEQYF. The DNA sequence reads TGTGCCTGGAGTGTACGGGACAGGGCTTTGTACGAGCAGTACTTC.